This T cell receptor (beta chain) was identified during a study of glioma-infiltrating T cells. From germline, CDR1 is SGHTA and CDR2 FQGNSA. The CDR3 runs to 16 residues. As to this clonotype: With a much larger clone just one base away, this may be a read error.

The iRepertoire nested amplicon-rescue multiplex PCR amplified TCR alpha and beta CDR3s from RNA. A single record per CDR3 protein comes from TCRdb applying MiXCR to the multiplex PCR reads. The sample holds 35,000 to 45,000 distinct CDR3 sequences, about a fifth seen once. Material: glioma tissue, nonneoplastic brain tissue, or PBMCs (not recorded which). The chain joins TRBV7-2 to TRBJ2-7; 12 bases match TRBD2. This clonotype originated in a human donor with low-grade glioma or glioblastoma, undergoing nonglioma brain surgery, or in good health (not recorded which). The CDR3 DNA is TGTGCCGGCAGCCCGGGACTAGCGGGCATCTTTTACGAGCAGTACTTC. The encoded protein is CAGSPGLAGIFYEQYF.